This record looks at one T cell receptor beta chain sequence and its context. As yet, its antigen is unknown. Use of 60 Vbeta and 13 Jbeta primers characterized the PCR. Profiling relied on immunoSEQ multiplex PCR, and the TCRdb table lists in-frame clones only, not all of them. The data show about 150,000 clones, roughly 80% seen once. The data belong to a study of cytomegalovirus exposure and HLA in healthy donors. Background on the study: From donors who were HLA-typed, an early data release held 81 million or so unique TCRs.

Findings and caveats of the study: Sequencing likely produced, as an artifact, a cluster of highly shared sequence variants.

The J segment lost 6 bases and the V segment lost 5 bases, leaving 3 bases of the junction unmatched. The CDR3 is 13 amino acids. CDR1 SEHNR and CDR2 FQNEAQ come from the germline V gene (reference sequence). The sample consisted of PBMCs. The sequence was obtained from a man aged 35-49 years in good health and CMV-seropositive. V is TRBV7-9 and J is TRBJ2-2, with 7 bases fitting TRBD1. The CDR3 loop reads CASSPTGPGELFF. The CDR3 nucleotides read TGTGCCAGCAGCCCGACAGGGCCCGGGGAGCTGTTTTTT.